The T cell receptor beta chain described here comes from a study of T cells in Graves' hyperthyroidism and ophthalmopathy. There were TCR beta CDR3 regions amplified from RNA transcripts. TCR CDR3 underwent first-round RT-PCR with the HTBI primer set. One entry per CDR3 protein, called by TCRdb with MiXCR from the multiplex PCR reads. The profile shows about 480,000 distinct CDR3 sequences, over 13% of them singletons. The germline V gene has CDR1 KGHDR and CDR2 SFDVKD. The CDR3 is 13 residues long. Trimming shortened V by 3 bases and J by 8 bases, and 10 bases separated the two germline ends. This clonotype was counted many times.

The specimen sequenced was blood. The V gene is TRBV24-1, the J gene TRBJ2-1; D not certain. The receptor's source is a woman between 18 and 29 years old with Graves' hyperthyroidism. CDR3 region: CATSDSSVDEQFF. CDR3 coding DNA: TGTGCCACCAGTGATAGCAGCGTGGATGAGCAGTTCTTC.